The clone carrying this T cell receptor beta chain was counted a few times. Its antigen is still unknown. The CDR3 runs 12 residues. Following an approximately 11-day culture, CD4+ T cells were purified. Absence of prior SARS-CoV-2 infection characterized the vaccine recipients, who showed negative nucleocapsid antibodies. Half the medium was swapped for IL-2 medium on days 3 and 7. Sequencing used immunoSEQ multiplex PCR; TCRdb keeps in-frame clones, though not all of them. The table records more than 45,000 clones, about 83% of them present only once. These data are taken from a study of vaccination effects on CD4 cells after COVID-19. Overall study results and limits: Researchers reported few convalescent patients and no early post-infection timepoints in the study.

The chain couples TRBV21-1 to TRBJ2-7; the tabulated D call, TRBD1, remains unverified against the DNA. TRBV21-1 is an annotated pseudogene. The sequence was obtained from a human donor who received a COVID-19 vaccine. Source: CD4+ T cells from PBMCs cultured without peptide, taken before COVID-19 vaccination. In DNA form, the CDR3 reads TGTGCCGGAGGGGACAGTTCCTACGAGCAGTACGTC. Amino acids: CAGGDSSYEQYV.